This T cell receptor beta chain emerged from a study of blood T cell repertoires in COVID-19. About the research overall: Acute-phase and convalescent COVID-19 samples originated in the United States, Italy and Spain. The cDNA or gDNA used as material had been derived from T cells, B-cell-depleted T cells, or PBMCs.

As processed by the authors: Estimated nucleated cell counts came from reference gene primer amplification. Sequencing used immunoSEQ multiplex PCR; TCRdb keeps in-frame clones, though not all of them. The V and J calls and clone size are taken from that table; D and trimming were inferred from the DNA. The table shows some 290,000 clones, with about 85% occurring only once. This CDR3 is built from 13 residues. Trimming removed 11 bases at V and 4 bases at J, with 17 bases between. Germline V gene data show CDR1 as LGHNT and CDR2 as FRNRAP. The clonotype was recovered from a woman between 45 and 65 years old who had recovered from COVID-19. This chain connects TRBV12-5 to TRBJ1-1; a weak D match, TRBD1 (5 bases). The source material was peripheral blood. The CDR3 sequence: CAGAGQLSTEAFF. CDR3 in DNA: TGTGCTGGGGCGGGGCAATTGAGCACTGAAGCTTTCTTT.